Included here is one T cell receptor beta chain sequence, with context. This clonotype was seen a few times. Its target antigen remains unknown. The sample holds no much larger clone one base away, and base qualities are not on file. This entry is derived from a study of blood T cells in healthy people across ages (dated by TCRdb to the mid-2010s). About the full investigation: Template switching captured roughly one uniquely barcoded TCR beta cDNA molecule per two T cells in model experiments. Age-related changes in TCR beta repertoire diversity were measured in the study by deep sequencing normalized with unique cDNA molecular identifiers. Four age groups were formed from the donors: young (average 16 years), middle-aged (approximately 40), aged (around 62) and long-lived (approximately 80). Donors of different ages were randomly distributed across sequencing lanes to avoid experimental bias. Using the same blood draw, the study looked at two additional independent replicas of 1 million unique cDNA reads for two donors, one aged 18 to 30 and the other aged 80 or older.

Library creation used 5' RACE. The run used an Illumina HiSeq 2500. A second roughly 6 to 11 cycle PCR used a sample-barcoded 5' primer and a J-beta primer mix. Each TCR beta cDNA molecule received a unique molecular identifier from a template-switch 5' adaptor carrying 12 random nucleotides. Each sample yielded at least 3 million CDR3-containing paired-end reads. All of the RNA was converted into first-strand cDNA using the Mint cDNA synthesis kit, with a TRBC-specific oligonucleotide serving as the primer. Following uracil-DNA glycosylase treatment, a first 18-cycle PCR with universal primers M1SS and BC2_uni_R was performed on all cDNA. In the paper's pipeline: Each sample was normalized by randomly selecting 1 million high-quality reads, each carrying a distinct molecular identifier. Reads with shared molecular identifiers were discarded instead of being binned into consensus sequences. MiTCR, run with a Q25 quality threshold and the strictest error-elimination algorithm, handled CDR3 identification, clonotype clustering and error correction. A nonparametric unseen species model with Euler transformation was used to estimate a lower bound on total TCR beta diversity. The public reads were quality trimmed at Q25 with fastp and then assembled into clones with MiXCR by TCRdb, keeping productive beta chains. Every entry covers one CDR3 protein and lists the most common genes and DNA from its rows. TCRdb assigned the V and J calls; the authors' analysis was not used. Here the sample has 1.6 million or so distinct CDR3 sequences; 30% to 40% occur a single time. Together, the top ten hold about 11% of the sample.

The germline V gene (reference sequence) supplies CDR1 MNHNY and CDR2 SVGAGI. V is cut by 2 bases and J by 7 bases, and the space between the germline ends is 14 bases. There are 14 amino acids in the CDR3, from cysteine to phenylalanine inclusive. Of all the DNA, just the CDR3 is kept, 42 bases in frame from base 1. The roughly 39 donors, aged about 6 to 95 years, were systemically healthy Caucasian individuals from Russia. Roughly 10 milliliters of peripheral blood were drawn from each donor into EDTA-treated Vacutainer tubes. Ficoll-Paque density-gradient centrifugation was used to isolate PBMCs, with at least 7 million obtained per sample. Trizol reagent was used to extract total RNA from PBMCs, with at least 5.5 micrograms per sample. Naive CD45RAhigh/CD27high T cell percentages were measured by flow cytometry on a PBMC aliquot from every donor. Beyond this particular receptor, the publication reports: The percentage of naive T cells measured by flow cytometry correlated strongly with observed TCR beta diversity. Since profiling was done on bulk unsorted PBMCs, naive and antigen-experienced compartments could not be conclusively compared. The CMV infection status of donors was not known, potentially confounding age-related changes in expanded clonotypes. Total diversity estimates from one million sequenced T cells were considered lower bounds and underestimates. As age increased, observed TCR beta diversity per million T cells dropped in a roughly linear way, and a significant reduction was already evident by age 40. The long-lived group showed more naive CD4+ T cells, fewer expanded clones and increased TCR diversity than the aged group, suggesting age selection.

The clonotype was recovered from a woman aged 25 to 39 in good health. The rearrangement combines TRBV6-6 with TRBJ1-2; a tentative D call is TRBD1 (5 bases match). Sequences were obtained from blood. The CDR3 protein: CASSYQGRSGGYTF. The DNA sequence is TGTGCCAGCAGTTACCAGGGTCGATCAGGTGGCTACACCTTC.